This T cell receptor beta chain was observed in a study of blood T cells in healthy people across ages (dated by TCRdb to about 2015). With respect to the entire study: In model experiments, roughly one uniquely barcoded TCR beta cDNA molecule per two T cells was captured by template switching. To avoid experimental bias, donors of different ages were spread randomly across the sequencing lanes. The donors were split into four age groups: young (average about 15 years), middle-aged (more than 35), aged (62) and long-lived (approximately 80). Two additional independent replicas of 1 million unique cDNA reads from the same blood draw were analyzed for two donors (one aged 18 to 30 and one aged 80 or older). Using deep sequencing normalized with unique cDNA molecular identifiers, the study measured how TCR beta repertoire diversity changes with age. Findings and caveats that apply to the study as a whole: Observed TCR beta diversity per million T cells fell roughly linearly with age, and a significant reduction was already apparent by age around 40. The percentage of naive T cells measured by flow cytometry correlated strongly with observed TCR beta diversity. Because donor CMV infection status was unknown, age-related changes in expanded clonotypes were potentially confounded. Since profiling was done on bulk unsorted PBMCs, naive and antigen-experienced compartments could not be conclusively compared. Estimates of total diversity based on one million sequenced T cells were considered lower bounds and underestimates. Compared with the aged group, more naive CD4+ T cells, fewer expanded clones and increased TCR diversity were shown by the long-lived group, suggesting age selection.

The 39 donors, aged 6 to 90 years, were systemically healthy Caucasian individuals from Russia. Each donor gave ten milliliters of peripheral blood, drawn into EDTA-treated Vacutainer tubes. Ficoll-Paque density-gradient centrifugation was used to isolate PBMCs, with at least 6 million per sample. Trizol reagent was used to extract total RNA from PBMCs, with at least 6 micrograms per sample. The percentages of naive CD45RAhigh/CD27high T cells were determined by flow cytometry on a PBMC aliquot from every donor. This clonotype was detected a few times. Its recognized antigen is unknown. No clone much larger than this one lies a single base away; base qualities are absent. Libraries were built with 5' RACE. The instrument was an Illumina HiSeq 2500. The second PCR ran for roughly 7 to 12 cycles and used a J-beta primer mix along with a sample-barcoded 5' primer. A template-switch 5' adaptor carrying 12 random nucleotides introduced a unique molecular identifier onto each TCR beta cDNA molecule. Each sample yielded at least 2.5 million CDR3-containing paired-end reads. First-strand cDNA was synthesized from all RNA with the Mint cDNA synthesis kit, primed by a TRBC-specific oligonucleotide. Following uracil-DNA glycosylase treatment, a first 18-cycle PCR with universal primers M1SS and BC2_uni_R was performed on all cDNA. Turning to the authors' computational methods: For normalization, 1 million high-quality reads, each with a distinct molecular identifier, were randomly selected from each sample. Reads sharing molecular identifiers were discarded rather than binned into consensus sequences. MiTCR, with a Q25 quality threshold and the strictest error-elimination algorithm, was used for CDR3 identification, clonotype clustering and error correction. A nonparametric unseen species model with Euler transformation was used to estimate a lower bound on total TCR beta diversity. Clones were called with MiXCR by TCRdb after fastp trimmed the public reads at Q25, and only in-frame beta chains were retained. Every distinct CDR3 protein forms one entry, paired with its most common genes and DNA. The V and J calls follow TCRdb's processing rather than the paper's. This sample holds about 1.4 million distinct CDR3 sequences; approximately 59% were observed only once. The biggest ten clones account for roughly 6.3% of the sample.

The germline V gene sets CDR1 to MNHEY and CDR2 to SVGAGI. There are 15 amino acids in the CDR3, from cysteine to phenylalanine inclusive. Of the read, only the CDR3 DNA is kept; its 45 bases are in frame from base 1. V ends up 5 bases short and J 4 bases short, with an unmatched junction base count of 8. Specimen: blood. This TCR was recovered from a young man in good health. Recombination connected TRBV6-5 to TRBJ2-1, and TRBD1 aligns with 7 junction nucleotides. CDR3 protein: CASSPTGQTYNEQFF. In nucleotide form, the sequence is TGTGCCAGCAGTCCGACGGGACAGACATACAATGAGCAGTTCTTC.